The 21 T cell receptor beta chains in this list originate from one sample, sequenced in a study of blood T cells in healthy people across ages. The use of a sample-barcoded 5' primer and a J-beta primer mix characterized a second PCR of roughly 7 to 11 cycles. One entry per CDR3 protein, called by TCRdb with MiXCR from the 5' RACE reads. The table lists roughly 790,000 distinct CDR3 sequences, roughly 44% of them singletons. Input material: blood. The receptors were gathered from a woman aged 55 to 70 in good health.

In this sample, this clonotype turned up once. The chain combines TRBV18 with TRBJ2-3, with D uncertain. Trimming took off 4 bases at V and 4 bases at J, with 9 bases between the two ends. The length of the CDR3 is 13 residues. Germline loops: CDR1 KGHSH, CDR2 LQKENI. In DNA, the CDR3 is TGTGCCAGCTCACGACGGAACCCAGATACGCAGTATTTT. Translation gives CASSRRNPDTQYF. The whole variable domain, remainder taken from reference TRBV18 and TRBJ2-3, is NAGVMQNPRHLVRRRGQEARLRCSPMKGHSHVYWYRQLPEEGLKFMVYLQKENIIDESGMPKERFSAEFPKEGPSILRIQQVVRGDSAAYFCASSRRNPDTQYFGPGTRLTVL.

This clonotype was recorded many times. The rearrangement uses TRBV5-1 and TRBJ2-5; no firm D call. The CDR3 has 12 amino acids. V gave up 0 bases and J gave up 5 bases, with 5 bases separating them. CDR1 and CDR2 (germline): SGHRS, YFSETQ. This CDR3 is CASSLDFETQYF. As DNA, the CDR3 is TGCGCCAGCAGCTTGGATTTCGAGACCCAGTACTTC. Variable domain in full (rest from reference TRBV5-1 and TRBJ2-5): KAGVTQTPRYLIKTRGQQVTLSCSPISGHRSVSWYQQTPGQGLQFLFEYFSETQRNKGNFPGRFSGRQFSNSRSEMNVSTLELGDSALYLCASSLDFETQYFGPGTRLLVL.

In this sample, this clonotype turned up a few times. A much larger clone differs by one base, so this may be a read error. The chain carries TRBV2 and TRBJ2-7, with 8 bases fitting TRBD2. The CDR3 has 15 amino acids. Germline V gene sequence: CDR1 SNHLY, CDR2 FYNNEI. DNA for the CDR3: TGTGCCAGCAGTGAGGGAGCGGGAGAGTGGTACGAGCGGTACTTC. Its translation is CASSEGAGEWYERYF.

The chain employs TRBV20-1 and TRBJ2-7, with D hard to call. Germline V lookup: CDR1 DFQATT, CDR2 SNEGSKA (reference sequence). Between the trimmed V and J ends, which lost 0 bases and 0 bases, there was a span of 12 bases. This CDR3 comprises 15 residues. The CDR3 bases are TGCAGTGCTAGAGATCGACGGCAGACCTCCTACGAGCAGTACTTC. As protein: CSARDRRQTSYEQYF.

At least ten counts were recorded for this clonotype. The chain employs TRBV20-1 and TRBJ2-7; 12 bases map to TRBD2. The germline CDR1 and CDR2 sequences are DFQATT and SNEGSKA (reference sequence). After removal of 0 bases from V and 2 bases from J, the junction contained 2 bases not matched to a gene. The CDR3 runs 15 residues. As DNA, the CDR3 is TGCAGTGCTAGAGATCGGACTAGCGGGGCCTACGAGCAGTACTTC. This sequence encodes CSARDRTSGAYEQYF.

This clonotype turned up a few times. The chain combines TRBV20-1 with TRBJ2-7, with D perhaps matching TRBD2 (5 bases). The germline V gene encodes CDR1 DFQATT and CDR2 SNEGSKA (reference sequence). Deletions cut 5 bases from V and 5 bases from J, with 13 bases between. The CDR3 runs to 12 residues. The DNA for the CDR3 is TGCAGTGCTCCGACCGACTATCACGAGCAGTACTTC. Amino acid sequence: CSAPTDYHEQYF.

This chain joins TRBV28 and TRBJ2-3, with 9 bases that match TRBD2. There are 16 residues in the CDR3. V trimming: 4 bases; J trimming: 3 bases; junction bases outside the gene matches: 8. Germline CDR1 and CDR2: MDHEN and SYDVKM. CDR3 nucleotides: TGTGCCAGCAGTTCGGTAGCGGGAGTGAGAACAGATACGCAGTATTTT. It yields the protein CASSSVAGVRTDTQYF.

This clonotype was seen a few times. The V call is TRBV6-6, the J call TRBJ2-5, with TRBD1 matching over 9 bases. There are 14 residues in the CDR3. Germline V gives CDR1 MNHNY, CDR2 SVGAGI (reference sequence). Germline trimming cut 6 bases from V and 3 bases from J; bases unmatched to any gene: 5. The CDR3 coding sequence is TGTGCCAGCAGCTCGACAGGGGGGAAAGAGACCCAGTACTTC. Encoded protein: CASSSTGGKETQYF.

CDR3 coding DNA: TGTGCCAGCAGTGGCCAGGGGGGCAGCGGGGTGGGGTACGGGCAGTTCTTC. Protein sequence: CASSGQGGSGVGYGQFF. The chain uses TRBV6-1 and TRBJ2-1; the D call may be TRBD1 or TRBD2 (7 bases each). This CDR3 has 17 amino acids. Trimming left V 4 bases short and J 12 bases short, with 28 bases between. From germline, CDR1 is MNHNS and CDR2 SASEGT.

About this clonotype itself: This could be a read error, since a much larger clone is one nucleotide away. The chain carries TRBV14 and TRBJ1-6, with 8 positions matching TRBD1. The CDR3 runs 15 residues. Germline V gives CDR1 SGHDN, CDR2 FVKESK. DNA of the CDR3: TGTGTCAGCAGCCAAACTACAGGGGGTCGAGGACCCCTCCACTTT. Translation gives CVSSQTTGGRGPLHF. Supplemented by reference TRBV14 and TRBJ1-6, the full variable domain reads EAGVTQFPSHSVIEKGQTVTLRCDPISGHDNLYWYRRVMGKEIKFLLHFVKESKQDESGMPNNRFLAERTGGTYSTLKVQPAELEDSGVYFCVSSQTTGGRGPLHFGNGTRLTVT.

This clonotype was found a few times. The chain carries TRBV6-1 and TRBJ1-2; maybe TRBD1 (6 bases). This CDR3 region has 13 residues. Trimming stripped 4 bases from V and 7 bases from J, with 13 bases between. Germline CDR1 and CDR2: MNHNS and SASEGT. The CDR3 reads CASSGYREVGYTF. The CDR3, as DNA: TGTGCCAGCAGTGGGTACAGGGAGGTTGGCTACACCTTC.

This chain connects TRBV7-9 to TRBJ1-4, with D hard to call. The germline V and J ends were trimmed by 4 bases and 0 bases, with 12 bases remaining between them. CDR1 is SEHNR, CDR2 FQNEAQ, per germline (reference sequence). The CDR3 loop spans 16 amino acids. The CDR3 is CASSSLMIATNEKLFF. The CDR3 DNA sequence: TGTGCCAGCAGCTCTCTCATGATTGCAACTAATGAAAAACTGTTTTTT.

The chain links TRBV5-1 to TRBJ1-2; 8 bases align to TRBD1. Germline trimming cut 7 bases from V and 4 bases from J; bases unmatched to any gene: 24. Per germline, CDR1 SGHRS and CDR2 YFSETQ. The CDR3 spans 19 residues. The DNA of the CDR3 is TGCGCCAGCTCCCCCGGCCGGGTAGATCCAGGACAGGGATTCTATGGCTACACCTTC. It encodes CASSPGRVDPGQGFYGYTF.

The chain carries TRBV3-1 and TRBJ2-7, with 8 bases identical to TRBD2. V dropped 0 bases and J dropped 2; count of bases not matched to a gene: 15. CDR3 length equals 19 residues. The germline CDR1 and CDR2 sequences are LGHDT and YNNKEL (reference sequence). The DNA of the CDR3 is TGTGCCAGCAGCCAAGAGCCCCTCTCTTGCGGGGGGCTAGCCTACGAGCAGTACTTC. Translating gives CASSQEPLSCGGLAYEQYF.

CDR3 residues: CASSQGEWNEQFF. In nucleotides, the CDR3 is TGTGCCAGCAGCCAGGGGGAGTGGAATGAGCAGTTCTTC. This chain links TRBV4-2 with TRBJ2-1; possibly TRBD1 or TRBD2 for D (5 bases each). The V end was cut by 3 bases, the J end by 7 bases, with 10 bases between. The germline CDR1 and CDR2 sequences are LGHNA and YNFKEQ. CDR3 length equals 13 residues.

Details on this clonotype: Mismatch with germline at one junction end may stem from a read error. The gene calls are TRBV12-3 or TRBV12-4 and TRBJ2-1, with D possibly TRBD2 on 7 matching bases. The CDR3 sequence is 17 residues long. In DNA form, the CDR3 reads TGTGCCGGCACCAACGATATTGGCGGGGGCACCTACGATGAGCAGTTCTTC. It yields the protein CAGTNDIGGGTYDEQFF.

The V call is TRBV6-6, the J call TRBJ2-7, with D perhaps TRBD1 (5 bases). V was trimmed by 10 bases and J by 7 bases, leaving 20 bases between them. The CDR3 has 13 residues. The germline gives CDR1 MNHNY, CDR2 SVGAGI (reference sequence). CDR3 sequence (DNA): TGTGCCACCCTCTCGACAGACTCCTGTGAGCAGTACTTC. Encoded protein: CATLSTDSCEQYF.

The V gene is TRBV12-3 or TRBV12-4, the J gene TRBJ2-1, with TRBD2 matching over 7 bases. With V trimmed by 6 bases and J by 1 base, 6 bases remained unmatched. There are 15 residues in the CDR3. The CDR3 bases are TGTGCCAGCAGAACGGGGGAGGGGTCCTACAATGAGCAGTTCTTC. Encoded protein: CASRTGEGSYNEQFF.

The genes are TRBV24-1 and TRBJ1-5; D not certain. The length of the CDR3 is 13 residues. Trimming left V 2 bases short and J 4 bases short, with 5 bases between. Germline values: CDR1 KGHDR, CDR2 SFDVKD. CDR3 coding DNA: TGTGCCACCAGTGATTCGGTAAATCAGCCCCAGCATTTT. Translated, it gives CATSDSVNQPQHF.

The genes are TRBV29-1 and TRBJ2-7; TRBD1 agrees at 8 bases. The germline gives CDR1 SQVTM, CDR2 ANQGSEA. The CDR3 sequence is 13 residues long. The V segment lost 5 bases and the J segment 3 bases; nucleotides outside the gene matches: 6. CDR3 sequence reads: CSVLTGTGYEQYF. The CDR3 coding sequence is TGCAGCGTTCTGACAGGGACAGGCTACGAGCAGTACTTC.

This chain connects TRBV12-3 or TRBV12-4 to TRBJ2-3; unclear D gene. The V end was cut by 2 bases, the J end by 2 bases, with 11 bases between. There are 15 residues in the CDR3. The CDR3 nucleotides are TGTGCCAGCAGTTTAATGGTTCAGGTCACAGATACGCAGTATTTT. This translates into CASSLMVQVTDTQYF.